This TCR beta chain emerged from a study of blood T cell repertoires in COVID-19. Study summary: Samples taken during acute and convalescent COVID-19 were collected in the United States, Italy and Spain. From T cells, B-cell-depleted T cells, or PBMCs came the material, which was cDNA or gDNA.

Germline CDR1 GTSNPN, CDR2 SVGIG (reference sequence). With 0 bases removed from V and 0 bases from J, the gap between germline ends came to 17 bases. There are 17 residues in the CDR3. Profiling relied on immunoSEQ multiplex PCR, and the TCRdb table lists in-frame clones only, not all of them. The sample consists of 200,000 to 250,000 clones, 70% to 90% of them appearing once. Participant ages covered about 18 to 89 years across 20 to 25 US areas. Which cohort a participant joined came from the clinical history participants gave. The rearrangement links TRBV30 to TRBJ1-2, with D possibly matching TRBD1 (6 bases). What was sequenced was PBMCs or T cells enriched from blood (not recorded which). The receptor's source is a man under 40 who had recovered from COVID-19. The CDR3 protein is CAWSVVGRTAPNYGYTF. The CDR3, as DNA: TGTGCCTGGAGTGTAGTTGGCAGGACAGCACCTAACTATGGCTACACCTTC.